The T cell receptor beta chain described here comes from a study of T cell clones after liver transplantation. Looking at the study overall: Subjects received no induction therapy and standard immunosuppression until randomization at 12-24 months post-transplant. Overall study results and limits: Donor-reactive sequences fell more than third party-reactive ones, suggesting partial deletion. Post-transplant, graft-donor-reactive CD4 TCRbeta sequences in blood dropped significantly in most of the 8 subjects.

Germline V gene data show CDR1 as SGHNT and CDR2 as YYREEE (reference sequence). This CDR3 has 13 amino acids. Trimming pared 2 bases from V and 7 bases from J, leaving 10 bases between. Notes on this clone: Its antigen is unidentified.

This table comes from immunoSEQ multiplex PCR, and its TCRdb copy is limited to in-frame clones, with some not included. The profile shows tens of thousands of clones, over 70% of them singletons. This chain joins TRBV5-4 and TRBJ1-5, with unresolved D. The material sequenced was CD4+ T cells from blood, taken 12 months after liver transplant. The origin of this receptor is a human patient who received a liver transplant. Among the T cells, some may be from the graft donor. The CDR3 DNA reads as TGTGCCAGCAGCTTTGGGTGGGGACAGCCCCAGCATTTT. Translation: CASSFGWGQPQHF.